Sequencing of this TCR beta chain was carried out in a study of regulatory T cells in long-lasting Graves disease. The time point here: newly diagnosed GD, antithyroid drugs for less than 3 months. PBMC-derived RNA was used for the TCR library. Blood from the periphery, 8.5 to 9 milliliters in all, was drawn into EDTA tubes. TCR beta libraries were built with iRepertoire HTBI primers and Arm-PCR of CDR3 regions. TCRdb re-called the multiplex PCR reads through MiXCR, storing one row per CDR3 protein. The table records approximately 390,000 distinct CDR3 sequences, 15% to 20% of them present only once. The sample holds many counts of this clonotype. The length of the CDR3 is 14 residues. Trimming pared 6 bases from V and 5 bases from J, leaving 16 bases between. CDR1 is KGHSH and CDR2 is LQKENI in the germline V gene. A further study also used this sample, focusing on T cells in Graves' hyperthyroidism and ophthalmopathy. From that report: Criteria for exclusion of patients were uncontrolled infection, other autoimmune disease, pregnancy or lactation. Researchers found most expanded thyroid clonotypes above 0.001 in blood as well.

This material consisted of peripheral blood mononuclear cells (PBMCs), taken at new diagnosis, from a patient treated with antithyroid drugs. The origin of this receptor is a woman aged 18-30 years with Graves disease. The chain is built from TRBV18 and TRBJ1-2; tentatively, D is TRBD1 (6 bases). The CDR3 nucleotides are TGTGCCAGCTCGCCCCGACAGGAGGGGTATGGCTACACCTTC. This translates into CASSPRQEGYGYTF.